This TCR beta chain was identified during a study of shared clonotypes between healthy human individuals. This clone was picked up many times. Other DNA sequences from this sample encode an identical CDR3 as well. Assay runs were performed at deep level. Spread over ten immunoSEQ deep assay plates, unsorted PBMC DNA underwent sequencing. In the authors' methods: Filtering differed because ImmunoSEQ produced junction-only sequences that carried no quality scores. Produced via immunoSEQ multiplex PCR; TCRdb's table is partial and in-frame only. Clone size and the V and J calls come from that table; the DNA yielded D and trimming. Of fewer than 700,000 clones in the sample, around 78% were seen once. This CDR3 region has 16 residues. The germline CDR1 and CDR2 sequences are SGHTS and YDEGEE. Trimming left V 6 bases short and J 0 bases short, with 16 bases between.

The rearrangement links TRBV5-8 to TRBJ1-5, with a weak D call TRBD1 (5 bases). The receptor's source is a woman aged 35 to 49 in good health. Some clones in this sample may be carry-over from other donors' samples. Material for sequencing was PBMCs. CDR3 sequence (DNA): TGTGCCAGCACCTCTTCCAGGGTCACTAGCAATCAGCCCCAGCATTTT. This gives the protein CASTSSRVTSNQPQHF.